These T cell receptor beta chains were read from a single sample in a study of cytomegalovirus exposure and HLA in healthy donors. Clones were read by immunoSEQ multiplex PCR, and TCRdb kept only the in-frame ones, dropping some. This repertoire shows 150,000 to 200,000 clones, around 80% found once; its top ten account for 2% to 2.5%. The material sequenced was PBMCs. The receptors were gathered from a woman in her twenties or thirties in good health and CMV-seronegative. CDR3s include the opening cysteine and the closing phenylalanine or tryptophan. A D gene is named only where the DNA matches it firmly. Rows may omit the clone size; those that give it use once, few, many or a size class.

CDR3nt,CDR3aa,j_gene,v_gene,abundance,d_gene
TGTGCCAGCAGTGACGGGCAAGTAAGCGAGCAGTACTTC,CASSDGQVSEQYF,TRBJ2-7,TRBV6-4,NA,NA
TGTGCCTGGAGGTACTTGAGCTCCTACGAGCAGTACTTC,CAWRYLSSYEQYF,TRBJ2-7,TRBV30,NA,NA
TGCGCCAGCAGCCAAGGACAGGACAGGGGGGAGACCCAGTACTTC,CASSQGQDRGETQYF,TRBJ2-5,TRBV4-3,NA,TRBD1
TGTGCCAGCAGTATGCAGGGGGGGAACACTGAAGCTTTCTTT,CASSMQGGNTEAFF,TRBJ1-1,TRBV25-1,NA,TRBD1
TGCGCCAGCAGTCCCGGGGTAAACACCGGGGAGCTGTTTTTT,CASSPGVNTGELFF,TRBJ2-2,TRBV4-3,few,NA
TGTGCCACCAAAGTGGGGGAAGCGGGAGGTCGGGAGCAGTACTTC,CATKVGEAGGREQYF,TRBJ2-7,TRBV15,NA,TRBD2
TGTGCCAGCAGCTTTCTCGGGGAGCTGTTTTTT,CASSFLGELFF,TRBJ2-2,TRBV7-2,NA,NA
TGTGCCAGCAGCTTAAGCGTTATACAGACCCAGTACTTC,CASSLSVIQTQYF,TRBJ2-5,TRBV7-2,NA,NA
TGCGCCAGCAGCTTGATGGGACAAGTCTACGAGCAGTACTTC,CASSLMGQVYEQYF,TRBJ2-7,TRBV5-1,NA,NA
TGTGCCACCAGCAGAGATATCCAGTACTCCTACAATGAGCAGTTCTTC,CATSRDIQYSYNEQFF,TRBJ2-1,TRBV15,NA,NA
TGTGCCAGCAGTTTAGCCGGGAGGACAGGGAACTATGAGCAGTTCTTC,CASSLAGRTGNYEQFF,TRBJ2-1,TRBV27,NA,NA
TGTGCCAGCAGTCCACGAACTGGGGGGATGAACACTGAAGCTTTCTTT,CASSPRTGGMNTEAFF,TRBJ1-1,TRBV6-6,NA,NA
TGCGCCAGCAGCTACCCGGAGGGAGGGTGGGACTATGGCTACACCTTC,CASSYPEGGWDYGYTF,TRBJ1-2,TRBV5-1,NA,NA
TGTGCCAGCGGTGAAGCCGGGACAGCGGAACCCCTCCACTTT,CASGEAGTAEPLHF,TRBJ1-6,TRBV2,NA,TRBD1
TGTGCCACCAGCAGAGATCCGGGGAACACTGAAGCTTTCTTT,CATSRDPGNTEAFF,TRBJ1-1,TRBV15,NA,NA
TGTGCCAGCAGCGGGGGACAGGGGGGGGCCAACGTCCTGACTTTC,CASSGGQGGANVLTF,TRBJ2-6,TRBV7-6,NA,TRBD1
TGTGCCAGCAGCTCGGAGCGGGGGGCCTACGAGCAGTACTTC,CASSSERGAYEQYF,TRBJ2-7,TRBV7-8,once,TRBD2
TGCGCCAGCAGCCAGCGAACAGGGGTTCGCTACACCTTC,CASSQRTGVRYTF,TRBJ1-2,TRBV4-3,NA,TRBD1
TGTGCCAGCAGTCCCGGCTATGGCTACACCTTC,CASSPGYGYTF,TRBJ1-2,TRBV28,NA,NA
TGTGCCAGCAGGCCCGACAGGGTTAGCAATCAGCCCCAGCATTTT,CASRPDRVSNQPQHF,TRBJ1-5,TRBV6-5,NA,TRBD1
TGTGCCAGCAGCTTATCCCATTCAAGCACAGATACGCAGTATTTT,CASSLSHSSTDTQYF,TRBJ2-3,TRBV7-9,few,NA
TGTGCCAGCAGTTTGCGCGCAGGGGGCCCCGCCTCCTATGGCTACACCTTC,CASSLRAGGPASYGYTF,TRBJ1-2,TRBV28,NA,TRBD1
TGTGCCAGCTCACCAGCGAGGGATCACAAAAACATTCAGTACTTC,CASSPARDHKNIQYF,TRBJ2-4,TRBV18,NA,NA
TGTGCCAGCAGTGAGGGGGGAGCTTTCTTT,CASSEGGAFF,TRBJ1-1,TRBV2,many,NA
TGTGCCATCAGTCCACTGGAGGGGCAGCCCCAGCATTTT,CAISPLEGQPQHF,TRBJ1-5,TRBV10-3,NA,NA
TGTGCCAGTAGTCCCCAGACAGGGGTTCAAGAGACCCAGTACTTC,CASSPQTGVQETQYF,TRBJ2-5,TRBV19,few,TRBD1
TGTGCCAGCAGCCCTCGGACAGGGGCCAATGAGCAGTTCTTC,CASSPRTGANEQFF,TRBJ2-1,TRBV7-2,NA,TRBD1
TGTGCCAGCAGTTTAATGGGGGCCCATGAGCAGTTCTTC,CASSLMGAHEQFF,TRBJ2-1,TRBV27,NA,NA
TGTGCCAGCAGTCCAGGGGACAGGGGAACCCGTTACGAGCAGTACTTC,CASSPGDRGTRYEQYF,TRBJ2-7,TRBV28,NA,TRBD1
TGTGCTAGTGGTTTGGGGGGGCGGAACACTGAAGCTTTCTTT,CASGLGGRNTEAFF,TRBJ1-1,TRBV12-5,once,NA
TGTGCCTGGAGGGTGGGGCCGAACTATAATTCACCCCTCCACTTT,CAWRVGPNYNSPLHF,TRBJ1-6,TRBV30,NA,NA
TGTGCCAGCAGCTTAGACCCGTCCCCGGGGGGATATAATTCACCCCTCCACTTT,CASSLDPSPGGYNSPLHF,TRBJ1-6,TRBV7-2,NA,NA
TGTGCCAGCAGTTTAGAGGTACAGGGGATCGATGGCTACACCTTC,CASSLEVQGIDGYTF,TRBJ1-2,TRBV28,NA,TRBD1
TGTTCCAGCAGGCCCCTCCCGGGTCGGGGAGATACGCAGTATTTT,CSSRPLPGRGDTQYF,TRBJ2-3,TRBV7-9,NA,NA
TGTGCCAGCAGTTTGCGGGGTAATGAGCAGTTCTTC,CASSLRGNEQFF,TRBJ2-1,TRBV28,NA,NA
TGTGCCAGTAGTATTTCCGGGGTCACTGAAGCTTTCTTT,CASSISGVTEAFF,TRBJ1-1,TRBV19,few,NA
TGCGCCAGCAGCCAAGATTCAGGGGGCTCCTACAATGAGCAGTTCTTC,CASSQDSGGSYNEQFF,TRBJ2-1,TRBV4-3,many,TRBD1
TGTGCCAGCAGTTTATACTGGGCCGGGGGGCCTGGGGCCAACGTCCTGACTTTC,CASSLYWAGGPGANVLTF,TRBJ2-6,TRBV27,NA,NA
TGTGCCAGCAGCCGACTGGGCGGGAGGGTAAGCGAGCAGTACTTC,CASSRLGGRVSEQYF,TRBJ2-7,TRBV7-8,NA,TRBD2
TGCAGCGTTGAAGATCCGGGACTAGCGGGGGCACAATATTACAATGAGCAGTTCTTC,CSVEDPGLAGAQYYNEQFF,TRBJ2-1,TRBV29-1,NA,TRBD2
TGCGCCAGCAGTGAATTTCCCCCGGGACTCCTCTACGAGCAGTACTTC,CASSEFPPGLLYEQYF,TRBJ2-7,TRBV10-1,NA,NA
TGTGCCAGTAGTATGGCAGGGGTGGGGGAGCAGTACTTC,CASSMAGVGEQYF,TRBJ2-7,TRBV19,NA,NA
TGTGCCAGCAGCTTGGGTAGCCTCGAGACGAATGAGCAGTTCTTC,CASSLGSLETNEQFF,TRBJ2-1,TRBV5-5,NA,NA
TGTGCCAGCAGCGAACAGAAAGGCGTGGATACGCAGTATTTT,CASSEQKGVDTQYF,TRBJ2-3,TRBV9,once,NA
TGTGCCAGCAGCTTAGGGACAGGCGCCTCCAATTCACCCCTCCACTTT,CASSLGTGASNSPLHF,TRBJ1-6,TRBV7-9,NA,TRBD1